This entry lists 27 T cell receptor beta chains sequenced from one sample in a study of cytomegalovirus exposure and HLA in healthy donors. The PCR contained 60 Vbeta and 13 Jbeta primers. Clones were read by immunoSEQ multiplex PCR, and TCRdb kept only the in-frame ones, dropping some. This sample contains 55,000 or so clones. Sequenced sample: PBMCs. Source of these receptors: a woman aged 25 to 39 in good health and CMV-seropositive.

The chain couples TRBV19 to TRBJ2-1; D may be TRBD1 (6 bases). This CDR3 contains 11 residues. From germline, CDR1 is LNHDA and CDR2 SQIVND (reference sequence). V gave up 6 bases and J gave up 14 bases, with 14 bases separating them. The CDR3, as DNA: TGTGCCAGTAGGACAAAGGGGGTGAAGTTCTTC. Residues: CASRTKGVKFF.

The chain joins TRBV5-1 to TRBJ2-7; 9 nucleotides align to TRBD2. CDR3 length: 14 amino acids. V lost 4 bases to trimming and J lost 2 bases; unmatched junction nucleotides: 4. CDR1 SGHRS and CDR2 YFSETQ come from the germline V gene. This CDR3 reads CASSPRGGPYEQYF. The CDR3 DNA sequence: TGCGCCAGCAGCCCGCGGGGGGGCCCCTACGAGCAGTACTTC.

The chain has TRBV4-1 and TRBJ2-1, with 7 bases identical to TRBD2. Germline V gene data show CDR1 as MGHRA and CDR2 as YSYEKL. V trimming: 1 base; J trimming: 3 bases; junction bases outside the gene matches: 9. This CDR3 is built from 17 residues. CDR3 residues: CASSQGGGVRHYNEQFF. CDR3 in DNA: TGCGCCAGCAGCCAAGGTGGGGGGGTCAGACACTACAATGAGCAGTTCTTC.

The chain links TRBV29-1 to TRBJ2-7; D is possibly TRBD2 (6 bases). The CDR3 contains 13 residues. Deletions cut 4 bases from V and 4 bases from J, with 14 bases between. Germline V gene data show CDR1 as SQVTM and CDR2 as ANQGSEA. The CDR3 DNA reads TGCAGCGTTGCTGCTAGCGAGATTTACGAGCAGTACTTC. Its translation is CSVAASEIYEQYF.

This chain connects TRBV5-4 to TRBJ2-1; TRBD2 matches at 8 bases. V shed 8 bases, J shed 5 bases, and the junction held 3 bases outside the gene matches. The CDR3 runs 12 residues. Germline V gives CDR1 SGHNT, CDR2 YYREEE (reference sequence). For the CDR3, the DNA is TGTGCCAGTAAACTAGCGGACAATGAGCAGTTCTTC. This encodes CASKLADNEQFF. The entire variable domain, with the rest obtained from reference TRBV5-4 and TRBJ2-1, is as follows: ETGVTQSPTHLIKTRGQQVTLRCSSQSGHNTVSWYQQALGQGPQFIFQYYREEENGRGNFPPRFSGLQFPNYSSELNVNALELDDSALYLCASKLADNEQFFGPGTRLTVL.

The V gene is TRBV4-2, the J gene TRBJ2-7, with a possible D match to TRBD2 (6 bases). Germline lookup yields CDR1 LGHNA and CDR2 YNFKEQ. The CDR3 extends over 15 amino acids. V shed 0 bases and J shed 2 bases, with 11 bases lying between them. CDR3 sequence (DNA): TGTGCCAGCAGCCAAGACTCGGGGGTCGCCTACGAGCAGTACTTC. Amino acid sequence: CASSQDSGVAYEQYF.

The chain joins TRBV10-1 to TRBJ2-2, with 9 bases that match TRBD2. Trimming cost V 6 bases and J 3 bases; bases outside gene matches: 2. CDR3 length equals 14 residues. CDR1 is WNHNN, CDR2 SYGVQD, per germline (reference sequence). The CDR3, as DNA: TGCGCCAGCAGAGTAGCGGGAGACACCGGGGAGCTGTTTTTT. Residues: CASRVAGDTGELFF.

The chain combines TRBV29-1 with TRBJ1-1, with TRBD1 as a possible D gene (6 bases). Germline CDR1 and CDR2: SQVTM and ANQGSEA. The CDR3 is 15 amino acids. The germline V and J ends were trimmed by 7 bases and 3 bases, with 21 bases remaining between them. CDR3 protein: CSALGGQGGDTEAFF. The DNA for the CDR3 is TGCAGCGCCCTAGGGGGGCAGGGAGGGGACACTGAAGCTTTCTTT.

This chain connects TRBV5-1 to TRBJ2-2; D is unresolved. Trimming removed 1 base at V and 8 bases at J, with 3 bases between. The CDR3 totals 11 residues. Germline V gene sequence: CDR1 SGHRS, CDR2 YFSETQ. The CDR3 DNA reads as TGCGCCAGCAGCTTGCCAGGGGAGCTGTTTTTT. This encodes CASSLPGELFF.

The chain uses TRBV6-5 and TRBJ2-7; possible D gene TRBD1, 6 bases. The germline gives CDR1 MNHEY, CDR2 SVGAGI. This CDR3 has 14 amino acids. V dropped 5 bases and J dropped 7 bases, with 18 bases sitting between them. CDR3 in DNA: TGTGCCAGCAGTACCTACCAAGGGGGACCGGAGCAGTACTTC. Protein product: CASSTYQGGPEQYF.

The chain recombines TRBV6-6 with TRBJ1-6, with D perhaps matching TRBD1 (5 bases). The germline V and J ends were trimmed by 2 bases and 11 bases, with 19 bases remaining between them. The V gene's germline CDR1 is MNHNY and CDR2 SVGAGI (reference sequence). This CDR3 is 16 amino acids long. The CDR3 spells CASSYITGTLGPPLHF. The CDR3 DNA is TGTGCCAGCAGTTACATTACCGGGACTCTTGGACCACCCCTCCACTTT.

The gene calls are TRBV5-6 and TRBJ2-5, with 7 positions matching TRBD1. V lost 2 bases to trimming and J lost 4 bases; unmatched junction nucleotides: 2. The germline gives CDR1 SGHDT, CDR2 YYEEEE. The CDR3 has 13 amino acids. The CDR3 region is CASSFGDRETQYF. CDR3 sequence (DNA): TGTGCCAGCAGCTTTGGGGACAGAGAGACCCAGTACTTC.

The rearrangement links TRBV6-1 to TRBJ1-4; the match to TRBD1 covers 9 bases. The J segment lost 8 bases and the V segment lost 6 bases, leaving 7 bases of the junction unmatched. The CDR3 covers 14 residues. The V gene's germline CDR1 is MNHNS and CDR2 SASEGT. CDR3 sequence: CASRGGTGLEKLFF. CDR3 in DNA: TGTGCCAGCAGAGGAGGGACAGGGCTAGAAAAACTGTTTTTT.

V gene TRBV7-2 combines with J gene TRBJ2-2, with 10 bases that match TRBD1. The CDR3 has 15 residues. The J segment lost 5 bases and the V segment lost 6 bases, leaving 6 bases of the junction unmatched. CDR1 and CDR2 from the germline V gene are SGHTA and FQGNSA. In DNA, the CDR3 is TGTGCCAGCAGGTGGACAGGGGGATCGACCGGGGAGCTGTTTTTT. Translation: CASRWTGGSTGELFF.

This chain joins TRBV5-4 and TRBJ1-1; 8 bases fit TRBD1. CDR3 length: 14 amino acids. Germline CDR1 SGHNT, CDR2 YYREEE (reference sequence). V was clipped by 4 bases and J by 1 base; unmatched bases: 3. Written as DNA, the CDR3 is TGTGCCAGCAGCCCCACAGGGGGGAACACTGAAGCTTTCTTT. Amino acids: CASSPTGGNTEAFF.

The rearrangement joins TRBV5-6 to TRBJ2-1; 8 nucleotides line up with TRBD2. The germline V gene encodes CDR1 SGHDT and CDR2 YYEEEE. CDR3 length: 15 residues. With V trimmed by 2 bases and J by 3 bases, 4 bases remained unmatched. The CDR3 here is CASSFGGGNYNEQFF. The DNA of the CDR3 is TGTGCCAGCAGCTTCGGCGGGGGGAACTACAATGAGCAGTTCTTC.

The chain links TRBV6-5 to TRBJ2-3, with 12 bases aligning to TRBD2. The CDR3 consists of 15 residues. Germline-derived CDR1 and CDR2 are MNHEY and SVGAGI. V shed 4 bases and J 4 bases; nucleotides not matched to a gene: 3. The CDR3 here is CASSSTSGSADTQYF. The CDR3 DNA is TGTGCCAGCAGTTCGACTAGCGGGAGCGCAGATACGCAGTATTTT.

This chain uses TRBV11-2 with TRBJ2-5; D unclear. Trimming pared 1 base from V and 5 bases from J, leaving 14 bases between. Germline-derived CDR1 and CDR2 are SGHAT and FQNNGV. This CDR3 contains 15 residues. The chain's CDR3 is CASSLASPGAETQYF. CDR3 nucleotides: TGTGCCAGCAGCTTAGCATCTCCAGGCGCCGAGACCCAGTACTTC.

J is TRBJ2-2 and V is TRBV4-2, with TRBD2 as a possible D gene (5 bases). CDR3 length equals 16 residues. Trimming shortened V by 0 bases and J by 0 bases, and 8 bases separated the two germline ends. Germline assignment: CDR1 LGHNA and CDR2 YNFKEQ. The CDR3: CASSQEYGTNTGELFF. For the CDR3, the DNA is TGTGCCAGCAGCCAAGAATACGGGACGAACACCGGGGAGCTGTTTTTT.

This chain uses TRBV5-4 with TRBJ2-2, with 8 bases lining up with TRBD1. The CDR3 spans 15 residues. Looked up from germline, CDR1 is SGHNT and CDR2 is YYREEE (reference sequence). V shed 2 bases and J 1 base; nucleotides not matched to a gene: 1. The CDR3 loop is CASSFDRGNTGELFF. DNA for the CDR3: TGTGCCAGCAGCTTTGACAGGGGGAACACCGGGGAGCTGTTTTTT.

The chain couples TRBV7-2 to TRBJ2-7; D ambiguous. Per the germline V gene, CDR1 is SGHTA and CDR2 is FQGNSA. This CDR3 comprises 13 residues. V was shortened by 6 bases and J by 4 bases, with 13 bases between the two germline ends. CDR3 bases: TGTGCCAGCAGGAACCCTGAGGCTTACGAGCAGTACTTC. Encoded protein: CASRNPEAYEQYF.

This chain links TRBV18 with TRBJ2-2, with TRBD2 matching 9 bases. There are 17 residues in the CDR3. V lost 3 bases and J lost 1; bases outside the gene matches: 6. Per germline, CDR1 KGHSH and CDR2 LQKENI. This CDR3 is CASSPGLAGWNTGELFF. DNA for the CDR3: TGTGCCAGCTCACCGGGGCTAGCGGGATGGAACACCGGGGAGCTGTTTTTT.

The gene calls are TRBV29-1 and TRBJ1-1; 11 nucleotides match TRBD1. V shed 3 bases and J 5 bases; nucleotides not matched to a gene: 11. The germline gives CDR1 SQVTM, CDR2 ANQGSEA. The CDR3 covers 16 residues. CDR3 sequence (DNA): TGCAGCGTTGAGCCCGGACAGGGGGCAGGGGGGACTGAAGCTTTCTTT. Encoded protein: CSVEPGQGAGGTEAFF.

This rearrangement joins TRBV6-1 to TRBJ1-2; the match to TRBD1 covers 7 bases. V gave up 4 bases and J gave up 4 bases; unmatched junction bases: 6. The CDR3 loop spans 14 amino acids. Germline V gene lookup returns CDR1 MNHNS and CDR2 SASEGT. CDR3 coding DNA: TGTGCCAGCAGTGTCCGGGACAGTGGCTATGGCTACACCTTC. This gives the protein CASSVRDSGYGYTF.

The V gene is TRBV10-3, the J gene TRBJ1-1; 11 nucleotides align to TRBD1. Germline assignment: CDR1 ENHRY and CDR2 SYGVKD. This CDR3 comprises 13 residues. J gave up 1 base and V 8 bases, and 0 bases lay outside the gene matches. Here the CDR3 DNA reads TGTGCCATCGGACAGGGGGCGAACACTGAAGCTTTCTTT. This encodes CAIGQGANTEAFF.

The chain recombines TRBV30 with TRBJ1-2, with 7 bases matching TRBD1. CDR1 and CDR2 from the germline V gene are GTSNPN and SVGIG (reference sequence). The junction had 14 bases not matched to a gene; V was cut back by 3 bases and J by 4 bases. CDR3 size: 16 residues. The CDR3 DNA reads TGTGCCTGGAGCTTGGTCGGGCAGGGGGACGGCTATGGCTACACCTTC. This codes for CAWSLVGQGDGYGYTF.

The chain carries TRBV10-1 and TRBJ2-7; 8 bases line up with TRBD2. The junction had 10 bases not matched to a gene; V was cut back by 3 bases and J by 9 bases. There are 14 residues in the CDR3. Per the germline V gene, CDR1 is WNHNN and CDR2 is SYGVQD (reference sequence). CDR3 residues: CASSDGSGERRQYF. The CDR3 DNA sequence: TGCGCCAGCAGTGATGGTAGCGGGGAACGCCGGCAGTACTTC.